The 18 T cell receptor beta chains in this list originate from one sample, sequenced in a study of blood T cell repertoires in COVID-19. Data came from immunoSEQ multiplex PCR; TCRdb stores just in-frame clones and leaves some out. Of almost 250,000 clones in the sample, about 87% are singletons; the top ten hold 1.5% to 2%. The material sequenced was PBMCs or T cells enriched from blood (not recorded which). These receptors originate from a woman aged 45-60 years who had recovered from COVID-19.

The chain combines TRBV7-2 with TRBJ2-3; tentative D call: TRBD2 (6 bases). The CDR3 is made up of 16 amino acids. The germline CDR1 and CDR2 sequences are SGHTA and FQGNSA. V was shortened by 1 base and J by 5 bases, with 16 bases between the two germline ends. Written as DNA, the CDR3 is TGTGCCAGCAGCTTAGTTGGCGGGAAATCGCAAGATACGCAGTATTTT. This translates into CASSLVGGKSQDTQYF. The full variable domain, its missing parts supplied by reference TRBV7-2 and TRBJ2-3, is GAGVSQSPSNKVTEKGKDVELRCDPISGHTALYWYRQSLGQGLEFLIYFQGNSAPDKSGLPSDRFSAERTGGSVSTLTIQRTQQEDSAVYLCASSLVGGKSQDTQYFGPGTRLTVL.

The V and J genes are TRBV7-9 and TRBJ2-7, with a weak D call TRBD2 (7 bases). V was cut by 5 bases and J by 6 bases, with 20 bases left in between. This CDR3 is 15 amino acids long. Looked up from germline, CDR1 is SEHNR and CDR2 is FQNEAQ (reference sequence). CDR3 bases: TGTGCCAGCAGCCCGGCCCGACAAGGGGGGGTCGAGCAGTACTTC. Translated: CASSPARQGGVEQYF.

The chain is built from TRBV2 and TRBJ2-1; 9 bases agree with TRBD2. Germline assignment: CDR1 SNHLY and CDR2 FYNNEI. J gave up 4 bases and V 1 base, and 2 bases lay outside the gene matches. This CDR3 spans 15 amino acids. This chain's CDR3 is CASSEGSGRYNEQFF. CDR3 bases: TGTGCCAGCAGTGAAGGTAGCGGGAGATACAATGAGCAGTTCTTC. The full variable domain, with the rest looked up from reference TRBV2 and TRBJ2-1, is EPEVTQTPSHQVTQMGQEVILRCVPISNHLYFYWYRQILGQKVEFLVSFYNNEISEKSEIFDDQFSVERPDGSNFTLKIRSTKLEDSAMYFCASSEGSGRYNEQFFGPGTRLTVL.

This chain joins TRBV5-4 and TRBJ1-2; tentative D call: TRBD1 (5 bases). V lost 4 bases and J 9 bases, leaving 16 bases between the germline ends. Germline assignment: CDR1 SGHNT and CDR2 YYREEE (reference sequence). The CDR3 contains 13 residues. The CDR3 protein is CASSVQGIWSYTF. The CDR3 coding sequence is TGTGCCAGCAGCGTCCAGGGAATTTGGAGCTACACCTTC. Complete variable domain (other parts from reference TRBV5-4 and TRBJ1-2): ETGVTQSPTHLIKTRGQQVTLRCSSQSGHNTVSWYQQALGQGPQFIFQYYREEENGRGNFPPRFSGLQFPNYSSELNVNALELDDSALYLCASSVQGIWSYTFGSGTRLTVV.

This clone occurred once. The chain is built from TRBV4-3 and TRBJ2-3, with D maybe TRBD1 (5 bases). Trimming cost V 1 base and J 5 bases, with 7 bases left between them. The CDR3 is made up of 13 amino acids. Germline V gene lookup returns CDR1 LGHNA and CDR2 YSLEER. The CDR3 protein is CASSQVRGDTQYF. Written as DNA, the CDR3 is TGCGCCAGCAGCCAAGTTAGGGGAGATACGCAGTATTTT.

The chain is built from TRBV7-9 and TRBJ2-1; 10 bases line up with TRBD2. Germline CDR1 SEHNR, CDR2 FQNEAQ (reference sequence). With 3 bases clipped from V and 2 bases from J, the junction kept 10 bases outside the gene matches. CDR3 size: 18 residues. CDR3 loop: CASSFVGLAGVTYNEQFF. CDR3 coding DNA: TGTGCCAGCAGCTTCGTTGGGCTAGCGGGAGTCACCTACAATGAGCAGTTCTTC.

V and J are TRBV19 and TRBJ1-1, with D perhaps matching TRBD1 (5 bases). The germline V gene has CDR1 LNHDA and CDR2 SQIVND (reference sequence). V lost 3 bases to trimming and J lost 0 bases, with 8 bases between them. The CDR3 runs 14 residues. This CDR3 is CASSMGQVNTEAFF. The CDR3, as DNA: TGTGCCAGTAGTATGGGGCAGGTGAACACTGAAGCTTTCTTT.

V usage is TRBV20-1 and J usage is TRBJ1-2; D remains ambiguous. Trimming pared 3 bases from V and 5 bases from J, leaving 7 bases between. This CDR3 spans 11 amino acids. In germline, CDR1 is DFQATT, CDR2 SNEGSKA (reference sequence). The CDR3: CSASSVYGYTF. CDR3 nucleotides: TGCAGTGCTAGCTCGGTTTATGGCTACACCTTC.

The chain uses TRBV28 and TRBJ2-1; 7 nucleotides agree with TRBD1. CDR3 size: 16 residues. J gave up 8 bases and V 6 bases, and 16 bases lay outside the gene matches. Germline CDR1 is MDHEN and CDR2 is SYDVKM. CDR3 DNA: TGTGCCAGCAGCCCTCCGGGACAGCTCGGCAGAGATGAGCAGTTCTTC. It translates to CASSPPGQLGRDEQFF.

A few counts support this clone. The J gene is TRBJ1-1, the V gene TRBV29-1, with 11 bases fitting TRBD1. Germline assignment: CDR1 SQVTM and CDR2 ANQGSEA. The CDR3 is made up of 14 amino acids. V shed 7 bases and J 4 bases; nucleotides not matched to a gene: 8. The CDR3 DNA is TGCAGCGCCTTACCCGGGACAGGGGGCACTGAAGCTTTCTTT. Translating gives CSALPGTGGTEAFF.

V and J are TRBV7-3 and TRBJ2-1, with 10 bases lining up with TRBD1. Germline CDR1 and CDR2: SGHTA and FQGTGA. After removal of 5 bases from V and 0 bases from J, the junction contained 4 bases not matched to a gene. The CDR3 is 16 residues long. The CDR3 DNA follows: TGTGCCAGCAGCCTAGGACAGGGGGGCTCCTACAATGAGCAGTTCTTC. This translates into CASSLGQGGSYNEQFF.

This sequence joins TRBV9 and TRBJ2-4; a weak D match, TRBD2 (6 bases). CDR3 length: 14 amino acids. Germline CDR1 is SGDLS and CDR2 is YYNGEE. Trimming took 0 bases from V and 6 from J, leaving 10 bases between them. CDR3 residues: CASSVGGGVNIQYF. In DNA form, the CDR3 reads TGTGCCAGCAGCGTAGGGGGCGGGGTAAACATTCAGTACTTC.

This chain uses TRBV4-1 with TRBJ2-1; maybe TRBD2 (7 bases). V shed 1 base and J shed 8 bases, with 18 bases lying between them. Germline CDR1 reads MGHRA; CDR2 reads YSYEKL. The CDR3 covers 16 residues. The CDR3 sequence is CASSQGQGWGGHEQFF. The CDR3 bases are TGCGCCAGCAGCCAAGGCCAGGGGTGGGGGGGCCATGAGCAGTTCTTC.

This clone was seen just once. This sequence joins TRBV3-1 (or the pseudogene TRBV3-2) and TRBJ2-5, with 7 nucleotides matching TRBD1. From germline, CDR1 is LGHDT and CDR2 YNNKEL (reference sequence). The CDR3 is made up of 18 amino acids. V gave up 1 base and J gave up 4 bases; unmatched junction bases: 15. The CDR3 reads CASSQGYLLGGSRETQYF. Here the CDR3 DNA reads TGTGCCAGCAGCCAAGGATATCTTCTAGGGGGCTCTCGAGAGACCCAGTACTTC.

The V call is TRBV6-6, the J call TRBJ2-7; possibly TRBD2 for D (6 bases). Germline loops: CDR1 MNHNY, CDR2 SVGAGI (reference sequence). CDR3 length: 14 residues. The ends were cut back, 11 bases at V and 1 base at J, with 18 bases in the middle. The CDR3 spells CAVNSGPLSYEQYF. In nucleotides, the CDR3 is TGTGCCGTGAATAGCGGACCTTTATCCTACGAGCAGTACTTC.

This clone came up once. V gene TRBV2 combines with J gene TRBJ1-2, with TRBD1 matching 8 bases. CDR1 and CDR2 from the germline V gene are SNHLY and FYNNEI. Unmatched junction bases numbered 5, after V lost 7 bases and J lost 7 bases. The CDR3 is 12 residues long. CDR3 residues: CASTGQGPGYTF. DNA of the CDR3: TGTGCCAGCACCGGACAGGGTCCTGGCTACACCTTC.

The J gene is TRBJ1-5, the V gene TRBV7-9, with 7 bases lining up with TRBD1. J was trimmed by 5 bases and V by 5 bases; bases with no gene match: 6. The CDR3 spans 14 residues. Germline V gene sequence: CDR1 SEHNR, CDR2 FQNEAQ (reference sequence). CDR3 amino acids: CASSPDRVDQPQHF. Written as DNA, the CDR3 is TGTGCCAGCAGCCCAGACAGGGTCGATCAGCCCCAGCATTTT.

The V and J genes are TRBV6-5 and TRBJ2-2; no clear D. This CDR3 has 13 residues. CDR1 and CDR2 (germline): MNHEY, SVGAGI. V was clipped by 8 bases and J by 0 bases, with 7 bases between them. The CDR3 bases are TGTGCCAGCCCCCCCACGAACACCGGGGAGCTGTTTTTT. Protein product: CASPPTNTGELFF.